The 30 T cell receptor beta chains in this list originate from one sample, sequenced in a study of T-cell memory formation after mild COVID-19. TCRdb itself ran the 5' RACE reads through MiXCR, one entry per CDR3 protein. The sample lists 430,000 or so distinct CDR3 sequences; 20% to 25% were seen once. Sequences were obtained from PBMCs or a T cell subset sorted from them (not recorded which). The source is an adult woman who had mild COVID-19 (a few samples of this study predate the infection). Cell type and time point are not known.

The rearrangement uses TRBV19 and TRBJ2-1; D may be TRBD2 (5 bases). This CDR3 region has 15 residues. Trimming removed 3 bases from V and 7 bases from J, with 16 bases in between. Germline V gives CDR1 LNHDA, CDR2 SQIVND (reference sequence). The CDR3 nucleotides read TGTGCCAGTAGTATCCCGGGGAAGGGAAAGAATGAGCAGTTCTTC. Its protein is CASSIPGKGKNEQFF.

The chain recombines TRBV4-2 with TRBJ1-2; unclear D gene. The CDR3 has 17 amino acids. Trimming cost V 0 bases and J 7 bases, with 21 bases left between them. From germline, CDR1 is LGHNA and CDR2 YNFKEQ. CDR3 DNA sequence: TGTGCCAGCAGCCAAGATAGTGGGGTGACCCTCTTAAGTGGCTACACCTTC. This sequence encodes CASSQDSGVTLLSGYTF.

In this sample, this clonotype turned up a few times. This chain connects TRBV20-1 to TRBJ1-2; D is uncertain. The CDR3 is 8 residues long. CDR1 and CDR2 from the germline V gene are DFQATT and SNEGSKA (reference sequence). V was trimmed by 7 bases and J by 10 bases, leaving 7 bases between them. As DNA, the CDR3 is TGCAGTGATCTCTACTACACCTTC. The encoded protein is CSDLYYTF.

This chain links TRBV5-1 with TRBJ2-7, with TRBD2 matching over 10 bases. The CDR3 is made up of 15 amino acids. The ends lost 2 bases at V and 4 bases at J; junction bases unmatched: 6. Germline CDR1 reads SGHRS; CDR2 reads YFSETQ. Here the CDR3 DNA reads TGCGCCAGCAGCTTTAGCGGGACTAGCGCTTACGAGCAGTACTTC. It yields the protein CASSFSGTSAYEQYF.

This clonotype has a count of ten or more. J is TRBJ1-2 and V is TRBV12-3 or TRBV12-4; D is undetermined. The CDR3 contains 11 residues. Trimming pared 6 bases from V and 5 bases from J, leaving 7 bases between. The chain's CDR3 is CASSRHYGYTF. The DNA of the CDR3 is TGTGCCAGCAGCCGACATTATGGCTACACCTTC.

The rearrangement joins TRBV5-8 to TRBJ1-5, with a possible D match to TRBD1 (6 bases). The V end lost 5 bases, the J end lost 1 base, and 13 bases lay between the germline ends. CDR1 is SGHTS, CDR2 YDEGEE, per germline. This CDR3 region has 15 residues. This chain's CDR3 is CASSSGEVSNQPQHF. The CDR3, as DNA: TGTGCCAGCAGTTCAGGGGAGGTGAGCAATCAGCCCCAGCATTTT.

The gene calls are TRBV7-6 and TRBJ2-1; 8 nucleotides match TRBD2. CDR1 and CDR2 from the germline V gene are SGHVS and FNYEAQ. V was clipped by 1 base and J by 10 bases; unmatched bases: 15. The CDR3 has 17 residues. The CDR3 region has the DNA TGTGCCAGCAGCTTAGGGGCGGCTAGCGGGTACCTTCGAGAGCAGTTCTTC. It is translated as CASSLGAASGYLREQFF.

The chain recombines TRBV7-8 with TRBJ2-3; maybe TRBD2 (5 bases). Germline assignment: CDR1 SGHVS and CDR2 FQNEAQ. Trimming stripped 1 base from V and 5 bases from J, with 19 bases between. CDR3 length: 17 residues. The CDR3 loop is CASSLVRERSRGDTQYF. CDR3 DNA sequence: TGTGCCAGCAGCTTAGTGAGAGAAAGGAGCCGGGGAGATACGCAGTATTTT.

This clonotype was counted ten times or more. The chain uses TRBV29-1 and TRBJ2-2; D gene unclear. Trimming shortened V by 1 base and J by 4 bases, and 10 bases separated the two germline ends. Per germline, CDR1 SQVTM and CDR2 ANQGSEA. This CDR3 spans 14 amino acids. CDR3 bases: TGCAGCGTTGAAGGACACGACGGCACCGGGGAGCTGTTTTTT. Protein sequence: CSVEGHDGTGELFF.

Only a few counts were recorded for this clonotype. V gene TRBV29-1 combines with J gene TRBJ2-1, with TRBD1 as a possible D gene (5 bases). Trimming cost V 4 bases and J 1 base, with 11 bases left between them. Germline-derived CDR1 and CDR2 are SQVTM and ANQGSEA. This CDR3 has 14 amino acids. CDR3 residues: CSVGFQGSYNEQFF. In nucleotides, the CDR3 is TGCAGCGTTGGTTTCCAGGGTTCCTACAATGAGCAGTTCTTC.

The J gene is TRBJ2-3, the V gene TRBV7-2; 11 bases fit TRBD2. CDR1 is SGHTA, CDR2 FQGNSA, per germline. This CDR3 region has 15 residues. The V gene end was trimmed by 4 bases and the J gene end by 6 bases; junction bases not matched to a gene: 6. CDR3 amino acids: CASSYRASGRDTQYF. DNA for the CDR3: TGTGCCAGCAGCTACCGGGCTAGCGGGAGGGATACGCAGTATTTT. The whole variable domain, filled in from reference TRBV7-2 and TRBJ2-3, reads GAGVSQSPSNKVTEKGKDVELRCDPISGHTALYWYRQSLGQGLEFLIYFQGNSAPDKSGLPSDRFSAERTGGSVSTLTIQRTQQEDSAVYLCASSYRASGRDTQYFGPGTRLTVL.

This clonotype was found many times. The chain has TRBV7-9 and TRBJ2-5, with D perhaps assigned TRBD1 or TRBD2 (5 bases each). Germline V gene lookup returns CDR1 SEHNR and CDR2 FQNEAQ (reference sequence). Trimming shortened V by 8 bases and J by 3 bases, and 13 bases separated the two germline ends. CDR3 size: 13 residues. The CDR3 DNA follows: TGTGCCAGCCTAGGGACGAACGAAGAGACCCAGTACTTC. Amino acid sequence: CASLGTNEETQYF.

This chain links TRBV5-4 with TRBJ1-1; 7 positions match TRBD1. The CDR3 runs to 15 residues. Germline trimming cut 4 bases from V and 2 bases from J; bases unmatched to any gene: 8. Germline V gene sequence: CDR1 SGHNT, CDR2 YYREEE (reference sequence). The CDR3 here is CASSPPAGGNTEAFF. CDR3 DNA sequence: TGTGCCAGCAGCCCCCCCGCAGGGGGTAACACTGAAGCTTTCTTT.

The chain is built from TRBV5-1 and TRBJ2-7; D is perhaps TRBD1 (6 bases). There are 17 residues in the CDR3. Trimming cost V 1 base and J 0 bases, with 17 bases left between them. From germline, CDR1 is SGHRS and CDR2 YFSETQ. CDR3 loop: CASSLRNLEGDSYEQYF. The CDR3 DNA is TGCGCCAGCAGCTTGCGCAATCTTGAGGGGGACTCCTACGAGCAGTACTTC.

This sequence joins TRBV30 and TRBJ2-1; a possible D gene is TRBD2 (6 bases). CDR1 is GTSNPN, CDR2 SVGIG, per germline (reference sequence). V lost 4 bases to trimming and J lost 3 bases, with 13 bases between them. This CDR3 region has 14 residues. The CDR3 DNA follows: TGTGCCTGGAAGTTTGGAGCGGGCTACAATGAGCAGTTCTTC. Translation: CAWKFGAGYNEQFF.

This clonotype turned up a few times. This sequence joins TRBV6-2 or TRBV6-3 and TRBJ2-7, with 10 bases fitting TRBD2. J was trimmed by 2 bases and V by 4 bases; bases with no gene match: 5. This CDR3 is 15 amino acids long. Germline V gene sequence: CDR1 MNHEY, CDR2 SVGEGT. CDR3 sequence reads: CASSLAGGPTYEQYF. The CDR3 nucleotides read TGTGCCAGCAGTTTAGCGGGAGGCCCTACCTACGAGCAGTACTTC.

The sample holds a few counts of this clonotype. This sequence joins TRBV27 and TRBJ1-6, with TRBD1 matching over 10 bases. This CDR3 is built from 14 residues. With V trimmed by 10 bases and J by 7 bases, 7 bases remained unmatched. Germline assignment: CDR1 MNHEY and CDR2 SMNVEV (reference sequence). The CDR3 is CATAKGQGNSPLHF. CDR3 coding DNA: TGTGCCACAGCAAAGGGACAGGGGAATTCACCCCTCCACTTT.

V is TRBV4-2 and J is TRBJ2-1; 9 bases are shared with TRBD2. Germline CDR1 and CDR2: LGHNA and YNFKEQ. This CDR3 is built from 16 residues. Trimming removed 1 base from V and 7 bases from J; junction bases left unmatched: 8. The CDR3 reads CASSQVTASGTNEQFF. The DNA for the CDR3 is TGTGCCAGCAGCCAAGTGACGGCTAGCGGGACAAATGAGCAGTTCTTC.

This chain uses TRBV14 with TRBJ1-1; D remains unclear. This CDR3 contains 13 residues. V dropped 5 bases and J dropped 0 bases, with 7 bases sitting between them. Germline CDR1 is SGHDN and CDR2 is FVKESK. The DNA of the CDR3 is TGTGCCAGCAGCAACACCATGAACACTGAAGCTTTCTTT. It yields the protein CASSNTMNTEAFF.

This clonotype was seen a handful of times. V gene TRBV3-1 combines with J gene TRBJ2-5, with unresolved D. The CDR3 has 17 amino acids. Germline values: CDR1 LGHDT, CDR2 YNNKEL (reference sequence). Trimming left V 0 bases short and J 4 bases short, with 18 bases between. The CDR3 sequence is CASSQDPLRVRRETQYF. The CDR3 region has the DNA TGTGCCAGCAGCCAAGATCCTCTACGGGTTCGGCGAGAGACCCAGTACTTC.

Ten or more counts support this clonotype. This rearrangement joins TRBV5-1 to TRBJ1-3, with a weak D call TRBD1 (6 bases). CDR1 and CDR2 (germline): SGHRS, YFSETQ. Trimming cost V 0 bases and J 4 bases, with 11 bases left between them. The CDR3 covers 15 residues. CDR3 region: CASSLAQGSGNTIYF. The CDR3 DNA follows: TGCGCCAGCAGCTTGGCGCAGGGGTCAGGAAACACCATATATTTT. Full variable domain (rest looked up from reference TRBV5-1 and TRBJ1-3): KAGVTQTPRYLIKTRGQQVTLSCSPISGHRSVSWYQQTPGQGLQFLFEYFSETQRNKGNFPGRFSGRQFSNSRSEMNVSTLELGDSALYLCASSLAQGSGNTIYFGEGSWLTVV.

This clonotype was recorded a few times. The chain has TRBV5-1 and TRBJ2-2, with a possible D match to TRBD1 (5 bases). The CDR3 sequence is 16 residues long. The V and J ends lost 3 bases and 1 base respectively, with 13 bases between them. Germline lookup yields CDR1 SGHRS and CDR2 YFSETQ. As DNA, the CDR3 is TGCGCCAGCAGCTCAGGGTCCTCCAGGAACACCGGGGAGCTGTTTTTT. Its protein product is CASSSGSSRNTGELFF.

This clonotype was recorded a few times. The DNA of the CDR3 is TGTGCCAGCAGCGTAGGGACTAGCGGAAACACAGATACGCAGTATTTT. It specifies CASSVGTSGNTDTQYF. V is TRBV9 and J is TRBJ2-3, with TRBD2 matching over 10 bases. This CDR3 is built from 16 residues. Germline CDR1 reads SGDLS; CDR2 reads YYNGEE. The V segment lost 0 bases and the J segment 2 bases; nucleotides outside the gene matches: 3.

A few counts support this clonotype. The V and J genes are TRBV20-1 and TRBJ1-6; D is unclear. This CDR3 contains 14 residues. CDR1 DFQATT and CDR2 SNEGSKA come from the germline V gene (reference sequence). The ends were cut back, 4 bases at V and 5 bases at J, with 12 bases in the middle. CDR3 region: CSAKEQLHNSPLHF. For the CDR3, the DNA is TGCAGTGCTAAAGAACAGCTTCATAATTCACCCCTCCACTTT.

V is TRBV2 and J is TRBJ2-7, with D possibly matching TRBD2 (6 bases). The CDR3 loop spans 15 amino acids. Trimming left V 8 bases short and J 7 bases short, with 24 bases between. Germline V gives CDR1 SNHLY, CDR2 FYNNEI. The CDR3 DNA is TGTGCCAGCCGGACCGCGGGGCTGCTCTTCGGGGAGCAGTACTTC. It codes for CASRTAGLLFGEQYF.

In this sample, this clonotype turned up a few times. The CDR3, as DNA: TGCGCCAGCAGCTTGGAGACACCTGGCAATGAGCAGTTCTTC. It is translated as CASSLETPGNEQFF. The V gene is TRBV5-1, the J gene TRBJ2-1; D is ambiguous. Per germline, CDR1 SGHRS and CDR2 YFSETQ. Trimming took off 0 bases at V and 6 bases at J, with 10 bases between the two ends. This CDR3 is 14 amino acids long.

The chain links TRBV9 to TRBJ2-7; no firm D call. Germline CDR1 and CDR2: SGDLS and YYNGEE. This CDR3 spans 16 amino acids. V was trimmed by 3 bases and J by 0 bases, leaving 16 bases between them. The CDR3 DNA is TGTGCCAGCAGCGCCTCCCACAACGATTACTCCTACGAGCAGTACTTC. Translating gives CASSASHNDYSYEQYF.

The chain links TRBV7-9 to TRBJ2-3, with D possibly being TRBD2 (5 bases). Trimming removed 5 bases from V and 2 bases from J, with 17 bases in between. Germline-derived CDR1 and CDR2 are SEHNR and FQNEAQ (reference sequence). The CDR3 totals 16 residues. The CDR3 DNA follows: TGTGCCAGCAGCACCGATCGAGCGGAGTCCACAGATACGCAGTATTTT. Translated: CASSTDRAESTDTQYF. Filled out from reference TRBV7-9 and TRBJ2-3, the complete variable domain reads DTGVSQNPRHKITKRGQNVTFRCDPISEHNRLYWYRQTLGQGPEFLTYFQNEAQLEKSRLLSDRFSAERPKGSFSTLEIQRTEQGDSAMYLCASSTDRAESTDTQYFGPGTRLTVL.

V is TRBV20-1 and J is TRBJ1-1; maybe TRBD1 (5 bases). Trimming left V 5 bases short and J 4 bases short, with 14 bases between. The CDR3 loop spans 13 amino acids. Germline CDR1 is DFQATT and CDR2 is SNEGSKA (reference sequence). CDR3 DNA sequence: TGCAGTGCTTTGACAGAGGACGGCACTGAAGCTTTCTTT. The encoded protein is CSALTEDGTEAFF.

This clonotype has more than one count but fewer than ten. The chain uses TRBV11-3 and TRBJ2-7; D gene uncertain. Trimming left V 5 bases short and J 0 bases short, with 14 bases between. Germline V CDR1 and CDR2: SGHNT, YENEEA. The CDR3 is made up of 15 amino acids. CDR3 protein: CASSPRRGSSYEQYF. In DNA, the CDR3 is TGTGCCAGCAGCCCCCGCCGCGGAAGCTCCTACGAGCAGTACTTC.